This T cell receptor beta chain originates from a study of human T cells and chemical hapten exposure. About the research overall: In the sensitization step, 2% DPC was placed on about 2 cm by about 2 cm of upper inner arm skin. There were weekly diphenylcyclopropenone doses to the scalp for patients throughout the approximately 25-week study. The patch tests put 0.01% DPC on the skin of the upper back and were read 6 days later.

Time point defined: patch test 1, 2 weeks after DPC sensitization. Treatment noted: therapeutic diphenylcyclopropenone sensitization with weekly scalp DPC. Unfractionated whole blood yielded the extracted total RNA. TCRdb used MiXCR to reprocess the RACE reads, holding one entry per CDR3 protein. Among approximately 57,000 distinct CDR3 sequences listed, 9.3% were seen once. There are 19 residues in the CDR3. V lost 0 bases to trimming and J lost 0 bases; unmatched junction nucleotides: 6. Germline CDR1 MNHEY, CDR2 SMNVEV (reference sequence). The V gene is TRBV27, the J gene TRBJ2-1, with 12 positions matching TRBD2. The sequences come from whole blood, collected in connection with sensitization to the hapten diphenylcyclopropenone (DPC). This TCR was recovered from a woman aged 40-49 years with alopecia areata. Some clones in this sample may be carry-over from other donors' samples. The CDR3 sequence: CASSLSSWTSGASYNEQFF. CDR3 coding DNA: TGTGCCAGCAGTTTATCGAGCTGGACTAGCGGGGCCTCCTACAATGAGCAGTTCTTC.